This TCR beta chain originates from a study of memory CD4+ T cells and cytomegalovirus serostatus. The sort gate was single viable CD3+CD4+CD8-CD45RO+ cells for memory CD4+ T cells. Serum IgG to CMV pp150, pp28, p38 and p52 defined serostatus. V gave up 1 base and J gave up 4 bases, with 9 bases separating them. The length of the CDR3 is 14 residues. Germline lookup yields CDR1 MNHNY and CDR2 SVGAGI (reference sequence). TCRdb keeps only in-frame clones here, not all; method: immunoSEQ multiplex PCR. Among around 44,000 clones, just under 80% were seen once, and the ten largest hold 0.55%. This clone came up once.

The specimen was memory CD4+ T cells from blood. The TCR originated in an adult in good health and CMV-seronegative. The gene calls are TRBV6-6 and TRBJ2-3, with a tentative D call TRBD1 (5 bases). The CDR3 nucleotides are TGTGCCAGCAGTTACTTACAGGCATCAGATACGCAGTATTTT. Translating it yields CASSYLQASDTQYF.